One sample yielded the 23 T cell receptor beta chains listed below, sequenced in a study of regulatory T cells in long-lasting Graves disease. Described time point: newly diagnosed GD, antithyroid drugs for less than 3 months. From RNA extracted from PBMCs, the TCR library was made. Sequencing libraries for TCR beta were prepared with iRepertoire HTBI primers and Arm-PCR of CDR3 regions. MiXCR, run by TCRdb on the multiplex PCR reads, gives a single entry per CDR3 protein. The sample yields about 420,000 distinct CDR3 sequences, about 16% seen once. These same records also appear under a second study, on T cells in Graves' hyperthyroidism and ophthalmopathy.

The material was peripheral blood mononuclear cells (PBMCs), obtained at new diagnosis, from a patient treated with antithyroid drugs. These receptors were obtained from a woman aged 18 to 35 with Graves disease.

This clonotype has at least ten counts. V gene TRBV6-2 or TRBV6-3 combines with J gene TRBJ2-3; the match to TRBD1 covers 11 bases. This CDR3 is built from 15 residues. The germline gives CDR1 MNHEY, CDR2 SVGEGT. V was clipped by 5 bases and J by 4 bases; unmatched bases: 5. CDR3 bases: TGTGCCAGCAGTGGACAGGGGGCGCTTTCAGATACGCAGTATTTT. Translating it yields CASSGQGALSDTQYF.

This chain connects TRBV24-1 to TRBJ2-3; 9 bases fit TRBD1. CDR3 length equals 16 residues. CDR1 and CDR2 from the germline V gene are KGHDR and SFDVKD. After removal of 3 bases from V and 7 bases from J, the junction contained 10 bases not matched to a gene. The CDR3 protein is CATSDATGGIGNTQYF. For the CDR3, the DNA is TGTGCCACCAGTGATGCGACAGGGGGGATTGGGAATACGCAGTATTTT.

The chain is built from TRBV5-6 and TRBJ2-2; unclear D gene. Trimming stripped 1 base from V and 6 bases from J, with 4 bases between. Germline-derived CDR1 and CDR2 are SGHDT and YYEEEE. This CDR3 has 12 amino acids. The DNA for the CDR3 is TGTGCCAGCAGCTTGCGTTCCGGGGAGCTGTTTTTT. Its translation: CASSLRSGELFF.

The chain couples TRBV11-2 to TRBJ2-3, with D possibly being TRBD1 (5 bases). The DNA end is more similar to TRBJ2-5, so the J call may be wrong. The CDR3 totals 13 residues. Germline V CDR1 and CDR2: SGHAT, FQNNGV. The CDR3 protein is CASSFGHGETQYF. The CDR3 DNA sequence: TGTGCCAGCAGCTTTGGACACGGGGAGACCCAGTACTTC.

This clonotype has a handful of counts. The chain is built from TRBV29-1 and TRBJ2-1, with 7 bases matching TRBD1. Germline CDR1 SQVTM, CDR2 ANQGSEA. There are 17 residues in the CDR3. Trimming took 0 bases from V and 4 from J; bases not matched to a gene: 12. The CDR3 here is CSVEDWGRDRGYNEQFF. Here the CDR3 DNA reads TGCAGCGTTGAAGATTGGGGCCGGGACAGAGGGTACAATGAGCAGTTCTTC.

Regarding this clonotype: No conserved phenylalanine or tryptophan is present at the end of the CDR3, so a read error is the likely explanation. The DNA is left out, because the CDR3 cannot be placed on it with certainty; the CDR3 is given as TCRdb lists it. The chain uses TRBV30 and TRBJ2-1; the D call of TRBD1 is as the table states it, not checked on the DNA. Germline V gene data show CDR1 as GTSNPN and CDR2 as SVGIG (reference sequence). The CDR3 spans 12 amino acids, including both terminal residues. The CDR3 region is CAWSGLVGTPFL.

This clonotype was observed many times. V gene TRBV7-9 combines with J gene TRBJ2-5; the D gene is possibly TRBD1 (6 bases). The germline gives CDR1 SEHNR, CDR2 FQNEAQ (reference sequence). Trimming removed 5 bases at V and 5 bases at J, with 18 bases between. CDR3 length: 15 residues. The CDR3 DNA follows: TGTGCCAGCAGCAGCGCCCCAGGGGCGAGGGAGACCCAGTACTTC. This translates into CASSSAPGARETQYF.

Many counts were recorded for this clonotype. The chain combines TRBV7-8 with TRBJ1-1, with 7 bases that match TRBD1. Trimming took 4 bases from V and 0 from J; bases not matched to a gene: 2. The CDR3 has 14 residues. Germline CDR1 and CDR2: SGHVS and FQNEAQ. CDR3 sequence reads: CASSSDRLNTEAFF. CDR3 nucleotide sequence: TGTGCCAGCAGCTCGGACAGGTTGAACACTGAAGCTTTCTTT. The full variable domain, with the rest looked up from reference TRBV7-8 and TRBJ1-1, is GAGVSQSPRYKVAKRGQDVALRCDPISGHVSLFWYQQALGQGPEFLTYFQNEAQLDKSGLPSDRFFAERPEGSVSTLKIQRTQQEDSAVYLCASSSDRLNTEAFFGQGTRLTVV.

The gene calls are TRBV3-1 and TRBJ1-3; D call uncertain. Per the germline V gene, CDR1 is LGHDT and CDR2 is YNNKEL (reference sequence). CDR3 length equals 13 residues. With 4 bases removed from V and 7 bases from J, the gap between germline ends came to 11 bases. In nucleotides, the CDR3 is TGTGCCAGCAGCCCTACCGGCCCCAACACCATATATTTT. This encodes CASSPTGPNTIYF. The full variable domain, its missing parts supplied by reference TRBV3-1 and TRBJ1-3, is DTAVSQTPKYLVTQMGNDKSIKCEQNLGHDTMYWYKQDSKKFLKIMFSYNNKELIINETVPNRFSPKSPDKAHLNLHINSLELGDSAVYFCASSPTGPNTIYFGEGSWLTVV.

A few counts support this clonotype. This clone may be a read error of a much larger clone one base away. The chain combines TRBV28 with TRBJ2-7, with TRBD1 as a possible D gene (6 bases). V dropped 1 base and J dropped 4 bases, with 20 bases sitting between them. CDR1 is MDHEN and CDR2 is SYDVKM in the germline V gene. This CDR3 has 17 amino acids. CDR3: CASSLSPDGTNAYEQYF. The CDR3 nucleotides read TGTGCCAGCAGTTTATCTCCGGACGGGACAAATGCTTACGAGCAGTACTTC.

This clonotype was seen a single time. The rearrangement joins TRBV7-2 to TRBJ2-1, with TRBD2 identical over 7 bases. The trim removed 5 bases at V and 5 bases at J, leaving 6 bases unmatched. This CDR3 region has 14 residues. Germline V gene data show CDR1 as SGHTA and CDR2 as FQGNSA. CDR3 DNA: TGTGCCAGCAGCGGACTAGTTTCGCACAATGAGCAGTTCTTC. Amino acids: CASSGLVSHNEQFF.

This clonotype was seen repeatedly, ten times or more. V is TRBV3-1 and J is TRBJ1-2; TRBD1 might be the D (6 bases). Germline V lookup: CDR1 LGHDT, CDR2 YNNKEL (reference sequence). There are 17 residues in the CDR3. Trimming took off 4 bases at V and 1 base at J, with 19 bases between the two ends. The CDR3 DNA follows: TGTGCCAGCAGCCGCGATCTCGGGGGCAACAATAACTATGGCTACACCTTC. As protein: CASSRDLGGNNNYGYTF.

This clonotype was counted at least ten times. The V and J genes are TRBV6-1 and TRBJ2-5, with 10 bases aligning to TRBD2. J gave up 3 bases and V 5 bases, and 24 bases lay outside the gene matches. Germline V gene data show CDR1 as MNHNS and CDR2 as SASEGT. The CDR3 is 21 residues long. The CDR3, as DNA: TGTGCCAGCAGTCCACAGACACTGGGCTTCGGCGTAACTAGCGGGAAAGAGACCCAGTACTTC. It encodes CASSPQTLGFGVTSGKETQYF.

The sample holds many counts of this clonotype. The rearrangement joins TRBV14 to TRBJ2-1; 7 bases agree with TRBD1. Germline CDR1 reads SGHDN; CDR2 reads FVKESK. The CDR3 has 14 residues. Germline trimming cut 5 bases from V and 6 bases from J; bases unmatched to any gene: 7. CDR3 region: CASSDPQGTNEQFF. In nucleotides, the CDR3 is TGTGCCAGCAGCGACCCACAGGGGACCAATGAGCAGTTCTTC.

This clonotype was seen a few times. The rearrangement joins TRBV5-5 to TRBJ1-5, with D unclear. V was pared by 3 bases and J by 7 bases, with 14 bases between. Germline lookup yields CDR1 SGHKS and CDR2 YYEKEE (reference sequence). The CDR3 runs 14 residues. The CDR3 is CASSSYGREQPQHF. The CDR3 region has the DNA TGTGCCAGCAGCTCCTACGGGCGGGAACAGCCCCAGCATTTT.

The V call is TRBV6-5, the J call TRBJ2-7; 7 bases agree with TRBD2. The CDR3 loop spans 17 amino acids. J gave up 6 bases and V 2 bases, and 16 bases lay outside the gene matches. Germline CDR1 is MNHEY and CDR2 is SVGAGI. The CDR3 DNA sequence: TGTGCCAGCAGTTACCCCCGTTGGGCGCGGGAGTCGAGCGAGCAGTACTTC. Translated: CASSYPRWARESSEQYF.

This clonotype appeared many times. The chain links TRBV20-1 to TRBJ2-1, with D unresolved. V lost 0 bases to trimming and J lost 2 bases, with 5 bases between them. The length of the CDR3 is 13 residues. The germline CDR1 and CDR2 sequences are DFQATT and SNEGSKA (reference sequence). The DNA for the CDR3 is TGCAGTGCTAGAGAGGCCACCTACAATGAGCAGTTCTTC. Its translation: CSAREATYNEQFF.

This clonotype was observed a handful of times. The chain recombines TRBV18 with TRBJ1-2; D is perhaps TRBD1 (5 bases). The CDR3 contains 13 residues. Trimming pared 5 bases from V and 2 bases from J, leaving 9 bases between. The germline CDR1 and CDR2 sequences are KGHSH and LQKENI. The CDR3 coding sequence is TGTGCCAGCTCAGTGGACAACAACTATGGCTACACCTTC. Its protein product is CASSVDNNYGYTF.

In the case of this clonotype: A read error is possible here, since a much larger clone lies one base away. The rearrangement uses TRBV7-8 and TRBJ1-4, with D perhaps matching TRBD1 (6 bases). The CDR3 runs to 16 residues. Germline CDR1 and CDR2: SGHVS and FQNEAQ. V was clipped by 4 bases and J by 4 bases, with 16 bases between them. The chain's CDR3 is CASSSGTRVGNEKLFF. The CDR3 DNA reads as TGTGCCAGCAGCTCCGGGACAAGGGTTGGTAATGAAAAACTGTTTTTT.

Comment on this clonotype: Being one base from a much bigger clone, this may be a read error. This chain connects TRBV5-6 to TRBJ1-1, with 7 bases that match TRBD1. The CDR3 consists of 15 residues. The germline V gene encodes CDR1 SGHDT and CDR2 YYEEEE. The CDR3 DNA is TGTGCCAGCAGCATCGTTCCAGGGGGGAACACTGAAGCTCTCTTT. Its protein is CASSIVPGGNTEALF.

To note about this clonotype: Only one base separates this from a far larger clonotype, so it likely reflects a read error. The CDR3 carries no conserved terminal phenylalanine or tryptophan, so it likely arises from a read error. J is TRBJ2-7 and V is TRBV7-3, with 8 bases matching TRBD1. Germline V gives CDR1 SGHTA, CDR2 FQGTGA. The junction had 5 bases not matched to a gene; V was cut back by 6 bases and J by 1 base. CDR3 length equals 14 residues. CDR3 bases: TGTGCCAGCAGTACCGACAGGGGTTCCTACGAGCAGTACTCC. Amino acid sequence: CASSTDRGSYEQYS.

This clonotype was seen repeatedly, ten times or more. The genes are TRBV7-3 and TRBJ2-3, with 9 bases identical to TRBD2. The germline CDR1 and CDR2 sequences are SGHTA and FQGTGA. The CDR3 extends over 15 amino acids. J gave up 4 bases and V 1 base, and 3 bases lay outside the gene matches. The CDR3: CASSLIAGVPDTQYF. CDR3 nucleotides: TGTGCCAGCAGCTTAATAGCGGGAGTTCCAGATACGCAGTATTTT.

This clonotype has a handful of counts. This chain uses TRBV10-1 with TRBJ2-7, with 7 bases that match TRBD2. V dropped 8 bases and J dropped 11; count of bases not matched to a gene: 3. Germline V gives CDR1 WNHNN, CDR2 SYGVQD (reference sequence). CDR3 length: 9 amino acids. CDR3 amino acids: CASGLGKYF. For the CDR3, the DNA is TGCGCCAGCGGACTAGGGAAGTACTTC.